The 20 T cell receptor beta chains listed next were all sequenced from one sample in a study of tissue T cells after allogeneic stem cell transplantation. Time point reported: mouse harvest day 7 after allogeneic transplant. Tail vein injection delivered 10^7 T-cell-depleted bone marrow cells and 10^6 splenic CD5+ T cells. Measured with immunoSEQ multiplex PCR; TCRdb has only the in-frame clones, and not every one. The sample includes roughly 5,300 clones, around 50% seen only once; the top ten take approximately 10%. Material: gut tissue. These receptors were collected from a female BALB/c mouse given C57BL/6 T cells with graft-versus-host disease after an allogeneic hematopoietic cell transplant.

Worth noting for this clone: Each gene name is a mouse one. The CDR3 goes on 1 residue after the read ends, and that part is filled in from the germline J gene. The V call is TRBV12-1, the J call TRBJ2-3, with D possibly matching TRBD1 (6 bases). Germline V CDR1 and CDR2: SGHSN, HYEKVE. This CDR3 spans 13 amino acids. The V and J ends lost 4 bases and 2 bases respectively, with 9 bases between them. The CDR3 loop is CASSWDNAETLYF. The covered CDR3 bases are TGTGCCAGCTCATGGGACAATGCAGAAACGCTGTAT.

As concerns this clone: Germline and genes here are mouse. The CDR3 end lies 1 residue beyond the end of the read and is filled in from the germline J gene. This specimen includes other DNA sequences encoding the same CDR3. V is TRBV13-3 and J is TRBJ2-2; D might be TRBD1 (5 bases). The V gene lost 5 bases and the J gene lost 2 bases, with 7 bases spanning the gap. The CDR3 has 13 residues. Per germline, CDR1 NNHDY and CDR2 SYVADS. CDR3 region: CASREGNTGQLYF. The part of the CDR3 DNA that was read is TGTGCCAGCAGGGAGGGGAACACCGGGCAGCTCTAC.

Notes on this clone: These gene names are mouse names. The CDR3 end lies 1 residue beyond the end of the read and is filled in from the germline J gene. The chain links TRBV14 to TRBJ2-1; TRBD2 might be the D (5 bases). Deletions cut 2 bases from V and 7 bases from J, with 10 bases between. Germline CDR1 reads SGHDT; CDR2 reads FRDEAV. The CDR3 consists of 13 residues. The CDR3 bases that were read are TGTGCCAGCAGTTTATGGGGAGGGGCTGAGCAGTTC. Translated, it gives CASSLWGGAEQF. The full CDR3 sequence reads CASSLWGGAEQFF.

As for this clone: Gene names are the mouse ones. The read terminates 1 residue before the CDR3 end, so the remaining end is supplied by the germline J gene. J is TRBJ2-5 and V is TRBV23; the table's D call of TRBD2 was not tested on the DNA. CDR3 length equals 14 residues. CDR1 and CDR2 from the germline V gene are KGHTA and FQNQQP. The sequenced part of the CDR3 DNA is TGCTCCAGCAGTCAATCGAGGGGGGCGGGCACCCAGTAC. Its protein product is CSSSQSRGAGTQY. The entire CDR3 protein reads CSSSQSRGAGTQYF.

Notes on this clone: The gene names given are mouse names. The CDR3 extends 1 residue past the end of the read, so its final part is completed from the germline J gene. This rearrangement joins TRBV16 to TRBJ1-1; D gene unclear. CDR3 size: 12 residues. The V gene lost 0 bases and the J gene lost 6 bases, with 5 bases spanning the gap. Germline V CDR1 and CDR2: SGHSA, FRNQAP. The CDR3 sequence is CASSLERAEVFF. CDR3 DNA (partial): TGTGCAAGCAGCTTAGAGAGGGCAGAAGTCTTC.

Points on this clone: Genes and germline come from the mouse. Sequencing ends 1 residue short of the CDR3 end; the germline J gene provides the rest. V gene TRBV15 combines with J gene TRBJ1-4, with 7 bases matching TRBD1. Unmatched junction bases numbered 4, after V lost 6 bases and J lost 3 bases. This CDR3 spans 14 amino acids. The V gene's germline CDR1 is SGHND and CDR2 FRSKSL. CDR3 protein: CASRAGTANERLFF. The sequenced part of the CDR3 DNA is TGTGCCAGCAGAGCCGGGACAGCCAACGAAAGATTATTT. The variable domain in full, with the rest retrieved from reference TRBV15 and TRBJ1-4, is DAGVTQTPRHEVAEKGQTIILKCEPVSGHNDLFWYRQTKIQGLELLSYFRSKSLMEDGGAFKDRFKAEMLNSSFSTLKIQPTEPKDSAVYLCASRAGTANERLFFGHGTKLSVL.

As for this clone: Mouse names are used for the genes. The CDR3 extends 1 residue past the end of the read, so its final part is completed from the germline J gene. The chain carries TRBV5 and TRBJ2-3; TRBD2 aligns across 8 bases. This CDR3 contains 13 residues. CDR1 and CDR2 (germline): LGHNA, YNLKQL (reference sequence). Losses at the gene ends were 0 bases for V and 11 bases for J; bases not matched to a gene: 4. CDR3 DNA, as far as it was read: TGTGCCAGCAGCCAAGAGGGGGGGGGCGAGCTGTAT. Encoded protein: CASSQEGGGELY. The entire CDR3 protein reads CASSQEGGGELYF.

This clone showed up just a few times. The germline and genes are mouse ones. The read stops 1 residue short of the end of the CDR3; the missing end is completed from the germline J gene. This chain uses TRBV26 with TRBJ1-1, with no clear D. From germline, CDR1 is KGHPV and CDR2 FQNQEV (reference sequence). This CDR3 has 12 residues. The V and J ends lost 2 bases and 2 bases respectively, with 3 bases between them. The CDR3 sequence: CASSLDNTEVFF. The sequenced part of the CDR3 DNA is TGTGCCAGCAGTCTGGACAACACAGAAGTCTTC.

Comment on this clone: The gene names given are mouse names. The CDR3 sequence is CASGDAGQTSGNTLYF. The part of the CDR3 DNA that was read is TGTGCCAGCGGTGATGCGGGACAAACTTCTGGAAATACGCTCTAT. The chain recombines TRBV13-2 with TRBJ1-3; a weak D match, TRBD1 (6 bases). With the read ending 1 residue before the CDR3 end, the germline J gene is used to fill in that end. Germline CDR1 and CDR2: NNHNN and SYGAGS (reference sequence). The CDR3 extends over 16 amino acids. V was shortened by 0 bases and J by 0 bases, with 10 bases between the two germline ends.

For this clone: Gene names are mouse gene names. The read falls 1 residue short of the CDR3 end, and the missing part is taken from the germline J gene. The chain is built from TRBV13-1 and TRBJ2-2, with no clear D. Germline V gene data show CDR1 as NSHNY and CDR2 as SYGAGN. This CDR3 comprises 15 residues. Trimming shortened V by 2 bases and J by 0 bases, and 8 bases separated the two germline ends. This chain's CDR3 is CASSEATSNTGQLYF. The CDR3 DNA, read in part, is TGTGCCAGCAGTGAGGCGACTTCAAACACCGGGCAGCTCTAC.

Note on this clone: Genes and germline come from the mouse. Read sequence stops 1 residue before the CDR3 end, and the germline J gene provides the missing end. This chain joins TRBV26 and TRBJ1-5, with D maybe TRBD1 (5 bases). Germline CDR1 and CDR2: KGHPV and FQNQEV (reference sequence). V was trimmed by 4 bases and J by 4 bases, leaving 14 bases between them. The CDR3 is made up of 15 amino acids. Here the CDR3 reads CASSPPGRINQAPLF. Incomplete CDR3 DNA: TGTGCCAGCAGTCCCCCGGGACGGATAAACCAGGCTCCGCTT.

This clone rates as large. These gene names are mouse names. The read falls 1 residue short of the CDR3 end, and the missing part is taken from the germline J gene. The chain joins TRBV19 to TRBJ2-7; 8 nucleotides align to TRBD1. Losses at the gene ends were 0 bases for V and 4 bases for J; bases not matched to a gene: 0. Germline CDR1 FNHDT, CDR2 SITEND (reference sequence). The CDR3 length is 13 residues. The DNA read from the CDR3 is TGTGCCAGCAGTATAGGGACAGGGTATGAACAGTAC. Amino acids: CASSIGTGYEQY. Given in full, the CDR3 is CASSIGTGYEQYF. The full variable domain, rest sourced from reference TRBV19 and TRBJ2-7, is GGIITQTPKFLIGQEGQKLTLKCQQNFNHDTMYWYRQDSGKGLRLIYYSITENDLQKGDLSEGYDASREKKSSFSLTVTSAQKNEMAVFLCASSIGTGYEQYFGPGTRLTVL.

By sample fraction, this clone is medium-sized. Genes here carry mouse names. The sequenced fragment ends 1 residue before the CDR3 boundary, so the rest is inferred from the germline J gene. The J gene is TRBJ2-7, the V gene TRBV3; 7 positions agree with TRBD1. This CDR3 region has 12 residues. The V and J ends lost 3 bases and 6 bases, in that order; junction bases with no gene match: 2. Germline CDR1 and CDR2: SNHLY and FYNGKV (reference sequence). The covered CDR3 bases are TGTGCCAGCAGCTTCCAGGGGGTTGAACAGTAC. This sequence encodes CASSFQGVEQY. The entire CDR3 sequence reads CASSFQGVEQYF.

This clone came up once. The germline and genes are mouse ones. The CDR3 end lies 1 residue beyond the end of the read and is filled in from the germline J gene. This chain joins TRBV19 and TRBJ2-3, with TRBD2 matching over 9 bases. The trim removed 4 bases at V and 1 base at J, leaving 7 bases unmatched. CDR1 and CDR2 from the germline V gene are FNHDT and SITEND (reference sequence). The CDR3 has 16 residues. Incomplete CDR3 DNA: TGTGCCAGCAGTCTCTGGGGGGGGCGCGGTGCAGAAACGCTGTAT. Translating gives CASSLWGGRGAETLY. The whole CDR3 sequence reads CASSLWGGRGAETLYF.

This clone is categorized as medium-sized. Mouse germline and gene names are used. Read coverage stops 1 residue before the CDR3 terminus; the germline J gene supplies the remainder. This chain joins TRBV14 and TRBJ2-7, with 12 bases that match TRBD2. V was pared by 5 bases and J by 6 bases, with 0 bases of the junction left unmatched. The germline V gene encodes CDR1 SGHDT and CDR2 FRDEAV. This CDR3 is built from 12 residues. CDR3 region: CASRTGGAEQYF. The CDR3 bases that were read are TGTGCCAGCAGGACTGGGGGGGCTGAACAGTAC.

Worth noting for this clone: Any gene name here is a mouse gene name. From the germline J gene comes the end of the CDR3, since the read stops 1 residue before it. The chain recombines TRBV26 with TRBJ2-3; D remains unclear. Germline values: CDR1 KGHPV, CDR2 FQNQEV (reference sequence). The V end lost 6 bases, the J end lost 1 base, and 11 bases lay between the germline ends. This CDR3 contains 14 residues. CDR3 residues: CASSLEAGAETLYF. The part of the CDR3 DNA that was read is TGTGCCAGCAGCCTCGAGGCCGGTGCAGAAACGCTGTAT.

On this clone: Compared with germline, one end of the junction differs, possibly owing to a read error. Gene and germline names: mouse. From the germline J gene comes the end of the CDR3, since the read stops 1 residue before it. The rearrangement links TRBV13-2 to TRBJ1-4, with 9 bases identical to TRBD1. This CDR3 is built from 16 residues. Per germline, CDR1 NNHNN and CDR2 SYGAGS (reference sequence). The part of the CDR3 DNA that was read is TGTGCCAGCAGTGATGGGGGACAGGGAACCAACGAAAGATTATTT. The encoded protein is CASSDGGQGTNERLF. The complete CDR3 reads CASSDGGQGTNERLFF.

Comment on this clone: Gene names follow the mouse nomenclature. From the germline J gene comes the end of the CDR3, since the read stops 1 residue before it. The chain carries TRBV13-3 and TRBJ2-2, with D perhaps matching TRBD1 (6 bases). Germline loops: CDR1 NNHDY, CDR2 SYVADS. V lost 4 bases and J 2 bases, leaving 9 bases between the germline ends. The CDR3 loop spans 14 amino acids. The CDR3 spells CASSSGENTGQLYF. The DNA read from the CDR3 is TGTGCCAGCAGTTCAGGGGAGAACACCGGGCAGCTCTAC.

This clone has a handful of counts. Germline and genes: mouse. The read terminates 1 residue ahead of where the CDR3 ends, so the germline J gene completes it. Distinct nucleotide sequences in the sample also encode this CDR3. The chain combines TRBV26 with TRBJ2-7; D is unresolved. V was clipped by 0 bases and J by 4 bases, with 4 bases between them. Germline V gene lookup returns CDR1 KGHPV and CDR2 FQNQEV (reference sequence). This CDR3 region has 12 residues. The chain's CDR3 is CASSLSGYEQYF. CDR3 bases read: TGTGCCAGCAGTCTGTCTGGGTATGAACAGTAC.

Turning to this clone: Mouse gene names and germline throughout. The CDR3 is CASSLSQGSTEVFF. Incomplete CDR3 DNA: TGTGCCAGCAGTCTGTCACAGGGGAGCACAGAAGTCTTC. The chain couples TRBV24 to TRBJ1-1, with 7 positions matching TRBD1. The sequenced fragment ends 1 residue before the CDR3 boundary, so the rest is inferred from the germline J gene. The CDR3 has 14 amino acids. In germline, CDR1 is KGHTA, CDR2 FRNEEI. J lost 4 bases, V lost 1 base, and 3 bases had no gene match.